This record covers a single TCR beta chain. The junction departs from germline at one end; a sequencing error may be responsible. This entry is derived from a study of CD4 and CD8 cells across lung adenocarcinoma regions. TCRdb ran MiXCR on the PCR reads and lists one entry per CDR3 protein. The sample lists 12,000 or so distinct CDR3 sequences, around half seen once, with 26% in the top ten. The patients had localized lung adenocarcinoma, a non-small cell subtype. The CDR3 sequence is 16 residues long. Germline CDR1 and CDR2: SGHVS and FNYEAQ. This clonotype originated in a female donor with lung adenocarcinoma. The CD4 and CD8 labels of this study may be unreliable. Sequencing was done on a sample of CD8+ T cells from the margin of a lung tumor. This chain joins TRBV7-6 and TRBJ2-3; a weak D match, TRBD1 (6 bases). The CDR3 nucleotides read TGTGCCAGCAGCTCCTCGGGCCTGGGGGCCCAAGATACGCAGTATTTC. It codes for CASSSSGLGAQDTQYF.